This T cell receptor beta chain is drawn from a study of technical replicates of blood from a few donors. This CDR3 comprises 12 residues. Germline values: CDR1 MNHNS, CDR2 SASEGT. V was pared by 3 bases and J by 4 bases, with 7 bases between. The table came from immunoSEQ multiplex PCR; TCRdb's copy has only in-frame clones and leaves some out. The table includes about 76,000 clones, roughly nine tenths detected once. The TCR sequence derives from a human donor in good health. The sequenced sample was T cells isolated from PBMCs. The chain carries TRBV6-1 and TRBJ2-7; D might be TRBD1 (6 bases). CDR3 protein: CASSETGYEQYF. In DNA form, the CDR3 reads TGTGCCAGCAGTGAGACAGGATACGAGCAGTACTTC.